The next 29 T cell receptor beta chains were all read from a single sample in a study of blood T cell repertoires in COVID-19. The assay was immunoSEQ multiplex PCR, and TCRdb's table has in-frame clones only and misses some. The sample lists some 52,000 clones, nearly 90% occurring once. The sample taken for sequencing was peripheral blood. These receptors came from a man in his 60s with active COVID-19.

V is TRBV5-5 and J is TRBJ2-3, with D unclear. V was clipped by 4 bases and J by 2 bases, with 11 bases between them. Germline CDR1 reads SGHKS; CDR2 reads YYEKEE (reference sequence). The CDR3 spans 14 residues. CDR3 nucleotide sequence: TGTGCCAGCAGCATTCGACTCTTCACAGATACGCAGTATTTT. Amino acids: CASSIRLFTDTQYF.

This chain links TRBV7-2 with TRBJ2-7; 7 nucleotides align to TRBD2. The CDR3 is made up of 13 amino acids. Germline trimming cut 5 bases from V and 2 bases from J; bases unmatched to any gene: 3. Per germline, CDR1 SGHTA and CDR2 FQGNSA. The CDR3 here is CASSKGTTYEQYF. CDR3 nucleotide sequence: TGTGCCAGCAGCAAAGGGACTACCTACGAGCAGTACTTC.

The chain joins TRBV7-8 to TRBJ2-1, with D possibly TRBD2 on 9 matching bases. The germline gives CDR1 SGHVS, CDR2 FQNEAQ. V shed 5 bases and J shed 6 bases, with 20 bases lying between them. CDR3 length: 16 amino acids. The CDR3 nucleotides read TGTGCCAGCAGCCCAGGGGGCGGGAGGGCCCTCAATGAGCAGTTCTTC. It specifies CASSPGGGRALNEQFF.

The chain's CDR3 is CASSLGDRPTQYF. The CDR3 DNA follows: TGTGCCAGCAGCTTGGGGGACAGACCTACCCAGTACTTC. The chain joins TRBV5-6 to TRBJ2-5; the match to TRBD1 covers 7 bases. Germline CDR1 reads SGHDT; CDR2 reads YYEEEE. CDR3 length equals 13 residues. With 0 bases clipped from V and 8 bases from J, the junction kept 4 bases outside the gene matches.

As regards this clone: Germline is not matched at one junction end, which may reflect a read error. CDR3 coding DNA: TGTGCCAGCAGCTGGATGACTAGCGGGAGTCCCCACTTC. Translated, it gives CASSWMTSGSPHF. The chain couples TRBV7-9 to TRBJ2-7, with 12 nucleotides matching TRBD2. The CDR3 length is 13 residues. Germline-derived CDR1 and CDR2 are SEHNR and FQNEAQ (reference sequence).

The genes are TRBV19 and TRBJ2-2, with 8 bases matching TRBD1. The CDR3 sequence is 16 residues long. Germline loops: CDR1 LNHDA, CDR2 SQIVND (reference sequence). The V gene end was trimmed by 8 bases and the J gene end by 5 bases; junction bases not matched to a gene: 13. The CDR3, as DNA: TGTGCCAGTCATCTCGTCGACAGGGGAGGTACCGGGGAGCTGTTTTTT. Its protein is CASHLVDRGGTGELFF.

The chain joins TRBV5-4 to TRBJ2-2; 7 nucleotides align to TRBD2. The V gene's germline CDR1 is SGHNT and CDR2 YYREEE (reference sequence). The CDR3 is made up of 16 amino acids. The V and J ends lost 5 bases and 4 bases, in that order; junction bases with no gene match: 11. CDR3 in amino acids: CASRDVSGRSTGELFF. The CDR3 DNA follows: TGTGCCAGCAGAGATGTTAGCGGGCGGTCCACCGGGGAGCTGTTTTTT.

This CDR3 reads CASSFSSQGRPGELFF. CDR3 coding DNA: TGTGCCAGCAGCTTCTCTTCACAGGGGAGGCCCGGGGAGCTGTTTTTT. The chain links TRBV11-3 to TRBJ2-2; D might be TRBD1 (7 bases). The CDR3 covers 16 residues. Trimming cost V 3 bases and J 6 bases, with 17 bases left between them. The germline CDR1 and CDR2 sequences are SGHNT and YENEEA.

This clone was seen only once. The rearrangement links TRBV7-8 to TRBJ2-5, with unresolved D. The germline V and J ends were trimmed by 2 bases and 2 bases, with 12 bases remaining between them. From germline, CDR1 is SGHVS and CDR2 FQNEAQ. The CDR3 sequence is 15 residues long. CDR3 coding DNA: TGTGCCAGCAGCTTAAGCCCCCGGCGGCAAGAGACCCAGTACTTC. Protein product: CASSLSPRRQETQYF. The full variable domain, completed using reference TRBV7-8 and TRBJ2-5, is GAGVSQSPRYKVAKRGQDVALRCDPISGHVSLFWYQQALGQGPEFLTYFQNEAQLDKSGLPSDRFFAERPEGSVSTLKIQRTQQEDSAVYLCASSLSPRRQETQYFGPGTRLLVL.

This sequence joins TRBV5-8 and TRBJ2-1; a weak D match, TRBD1 (6 bases). Per germline, CDR1 SGHTS and CDR2 YDEGEE. The CDR3 loop spans 16 amino acids. Deletions cut 5 bases from V and 0 bases from J, with 15 bases between. Here the CDR3 reads CASSRPMGASYNEQFF. The CDR3 DNA sequence: TGTGCCAGCAGTCGTCCGATGGGGGCCTCCTACAATGAGCAGTTCTTC.

This chain joins TRBV5-3 and TRBJ1-6; TRBD1 matches at 9 bases. TRBV5-3 is known as an ORF, though its function is uncertain. CDR3 size: 15 residues. Unmatched junction bases numbered 3, after V lost 0 bases and J lost 8 bases. CDR3 DNA sequence: TGTGCCAGAAGCTTGGACAGGGGGCGGGATTCACCCCTCCACTTT. It encodes CARSLDRGRDSPLHF.

The CDR3, as DNA: TGTGCCAGCACCGCAGGGGGCACTGAAGCTTTCTTT. This gives the protein CASTAGGTEAFF. This chain connects TRBV6-6 to TRBJ1-1, with 7 bases identical to TRBD1. This CDR3 comprises 12 residues. Germline values: CDR1 MNHNY, CDR2 SVGAGI (reference sequence). Trimming took 7 bases from V and 4 from J; bases not matched to a gene: 3.

This clone was counted a single time. The chain is built from TRBV14 and TRBJ2-5; maybe TRBD2 (5 bases). Germline CDR1 is SGHDN and CDR2 is FVKESK. V lost 5 bases, J lost 1 base, and 14 bases lay in between. This CDR3 is built from 15 residues. The CDR3 nucleotides are TGTGCCAGCAGCGGACTCATGAGCCGCCAAGAGACCCAGTACTTC. It codes for CASSGLMSRQETQYF.

CDR3 nucleotides: TGTGCCAGCACCAACAGGGGACAGAACTATGGCTACACCTTC. Protein: CASTNRGQNYGYTF. The rearrangement joins TRBV6-5 to TRBJ1-2; 7 bases map to TRBD1. Germline V lookup: CDR1 MNHEY, CDR2 SVGAGI. The junction had 7 bases not matched to a gene; V was cut back by 7 bases and J by 2 bases. The CDR3 length is 14 residues.

This clone was detected only once. The chain carries TRBV6-9 and TRBJ2-7, with 10 bases matching TRBD1. The CDR3 consists of 18 residues. J gave up 1 base and V 9 bases, and 18 bases lay outside the gene matches. The germline V gene encodes CDR1 MNHGY and CDR2 SVAAGI. The CDR3 DNA follows: TGTGCCAGATTACCCCGACAGGGGGCGCCTAGCGGGTCCTACGAGCAGTACTTC. Translation gives CARLPRQGAPSGSYEQYF.

The genes are TRBV7-8 and TRBJ2-1, with 9 positions matching TRBD2. The germline gives CDR1 SGHVS, CDR2 FQNEAQ. V was pared by 3 bases and J by 3 bases, with 3 bases of the junction left unmatched. This CDR3 spans 15 amino acids. The CDR3 loop reads CASSLGLAFYNEQFF. The CDR3 coding sequence is TGTGCCAGCAGCTTGGGACTAGCATTCTACAATGAGCAGTTCTTC.

The genes are TRBV19 and TRBJ1-4, with 9 bases matching TRBD1. V dropped 6 bases and J dropped 5; count of bases not matched to a gene: 7. In germline, CDR1 is LNHDA, CDR2 SQIVND (reference sequence). The CDR3 totals 15 residues. This CDR3 is CASRTGGQGNEKLFF. The CDR3 DNA follows: TGTGCCAGTAGAACAGGGGGACAGGGAAATGAAAAACTGTTTTTT.

V is TRBV27 and J is TRBJ2-7; the match to TRBD2 covers 13 bases. The V gene's germline CDR1 is MNHEY and CDR2 SMNVEV (reference sequence). The J segment lost 4 bases and the V segment lost 0 bases, leaving 6 bases of the junction unmatched. This CDR3 has 17 amino acids. CDR3 sequence: CASSLSPGLAGEYEQYF. The DNA of the CDR3 is TGTGCCAGCAGTTTATCCCCAGGACTAGCGGGAGAGTACGAGCAGTACTTC.

This sequence joins TRBV28 and TRBJ1-2; D is unresolved. CDR1 and CDR2 from the germline V gene are MDHEN and SYDVKM. This CDR3 contains 15 residues. The ends were cut back, 3 bases at V and 6 bases at J, with 17 bases in the middle. CDR3 region: CASSFGGLSEDGYTF. The DNA of the CDR3 is TGTGCCAGCAGTTTTGGCGGTCTCAGCGAGGATGGCTACACCTTC.

This chain uses TRBV2 with TRBJ2-1, with 8 positions matching TRBD1. Germline lookup yields CDR1 SNHLY and CDR2 FYNNEI. With V trimmed by 3 bases and J by 6 bases, 7 bases remained unmatched. This CDR3 is 15 amino acids long. The CDR3 DNA reads TGTGCCAGCAGTGACGGGACAGGAAATCTCAATGAGCAGTTCTTC. It specifies CASSDGTGNLNEQFF.

This clone has just one count. Relative to the germline gene, one junction end is altered; a read error may explain this. The J gene is TRBJ2-1, the V gene TRBV7-7; TRBD1 is a possible D gene (5 bases). CDR1 is SSHAT and CDR2 is FNYEAQ in the germline V gene (reference sequence). This CDR3 has 13 residues. This CDR3 reads CASSIDRNNEQFF. The DNA of the CDR3 is TGTGCTAGCAGCATCGACAGAAACAATGAGCAGTTCTTC. Together with reference TRBV7-7 and TRBJ2-1, the CDR3 gives the full variable domain: GAGVSQSPRYKVTKRGQDVTLRCDPISSHATLYWYQQALGQGPEFLTYFNYEAQPDKSGLPSDRFSAERPEGSISTLTIQRTEQRDSAMYRCASSIDRNNEQFFGPGTRLTVL.

The rearrangement joins TRBV4-2 to TRBJ2-5; 7 nucleotides line up with TRBD2. The CDR3 runs 17 residues. The germline V gene encodes CDR1 LGHNA and CDR2 YNFKEQ. V shed 0 bases and J 2 bases; nucleotides not matched to a gene: 9. Written as DNA, the CDR3 is TGTGCCAGCAGCCAAGAACGGTCGGGAGGCGGACAAGAGACCCAGTACTTC. Amino acids: CASSQERSGGGQETQYF.

The rearrangement uses TRBV4-1 and TRBJ2-1, with TRBD2 matching over 12 bases. The CDR3 covers 15 residues. CDR1 is MGHRA, CDR2 YSYEKL, per germline. The ends lost 2 bases at V and 7 bases at J; junction bases unmatched: 3. The CDR3: CASSQWTSGKNEQFF. The CDR3, as DNA: TGCGCCAGCAGCCAATGGACTAGCGGGAAGAATGAGCAGTTCTTC.

The CDR3, as DNA: TGTGCCAGCAGTTACTGGGCCCAACAAGAGACCCAGTACTTC. It codes for CASSYWAQQETQYF. The chain recombines TRBV6-2 or TRBV6-3 with TRBJ2-5; the D is unclear. Germline assignment: CDR1 MNHEY and CDR2 SVGEGT. This CDR3 is 14 amino acids long. Trimming shortened V by 1 base and J by 2 bases, and 8 bases separated the two germline ends.

The chain has TRBV19 and TRBJ2-1; D remains unclear. The CDR3 runs 15 residues. Trimming cost V 4 bases and J 1 base, with 11 bases left between them. The germline CDR1 and CDR2 sequences are LNHDA and SQIVND (reference sequence). CDR3 sequence reads: CASSKAGGSYNEQFF. CDR3 nucleotide sequence: TGTGCCAGTAGTAAAGCCGGCGGATCCTACAATGAGCAGTTCTTC.

The rearrangement links TRBV28 to TRBJ1-1; TRBD1 might be the D (5 bases). CDR1 is MDHEN and CDR2 is SYDVKM in the germline V gene. V gave up 4 bases and J gave up 0 bases, with 9 bases separating them. This CDR3 comprises 14 residues. DNA of the CDR3: TGTGCCAGCAGTTATGCAGGGATGAACACTGAAGCTTTCTTT. Translating gives CASSYAGMNTEAFF.

The chain carries TRBV19 and TRBJ2-1, with D unresolved. Between the trimmed V and J ends, which lost 3 bases and 6 bases, there was a span of 12 bases. The CDR3 is 14 residues long. Looked up from germline, CDR1 is LNHDA and CDR2 is SQIVND (reference sequence). The CDR3 sequence: CASSIGRQLNEQFF. The CDR3 bases are TGTGCCAGTAGTATTGGCAGGCAACTCAATGAGCAGTTCTTC.

This clone was detected only once. The genes are TRBV27 and TRBJ2-7; D call uncertain. V lost 0 bases, J lost 6 bases, and 9 bases lay in between. The CDR3 is 13 amino acids. Germline loops: CDR1 MNHEY, CDR2 SMNVEV (reference sequence). This chain's CDR3 is CASSLSRRGEQYF. The CDR3 bases are TGTGCCAGCAGTTTATCGCGGCGAGGCGAGCAGTACTTC.

The gene calls are TRBV19 and TRBJ2-3, with D maybe TRBD1 (5 bases). V lost 6 bases and J 3 bases, leaving 10 bases between the germline ends. Germline CDR1 is LNHDA and CDR2 is SQIVND (reference sequence). The CDR3 is 13 residues long. The CDR3 nucleotides are TGTGCCAGTAGCAGACAGTTAACAGATACGCAGTATTTT. Translated, it gives CASSRQLTDTQYF.